Listed here are 25 T cell receptor beta chains from one sample, sequenced in a study of CD8 T cells in Susac syndrome. The authors reverse transcribed about 0.5 to 1 ug RNA with random hexamers. TCRdb called the immunoSEQ multiplex PCR reads again in MiXCR, with one record for every CDR3 protein. Here the sample spans approximately 120,000 distinct CDR3 sequences, 90% to 95% being singletons. Sequenced material: CD4+ T cells from PBMCs. The receptors shown here come from a human donor in good health.

The rearrangement uses TRBV10-3 and TRBJ2-7, with D tentatively TRBD2 (6 bases). Between the trimmed V and J ends, which lost 6 bases and 3 bases, there was a span of 12 bases. The CDR3 has 13 residues. CDR1 ENHRY and CDR2 SYGVKD come from the germline V gene. The CDR3, as DNA: TGTGCCATCAGGGAGGGACTGATCTACGAGCAGTACTTC. Encoded protein: CAIREGLIYEQYF.

A single count supports this clonotype. This chain links TRBV9 with TRBJ2-1; 10 positions agree with TRBD2. CDR3 size: 16 residues. Germline V lookup: CDR1 SGDLS, CDR2 YYNGEE. The junction had 4 bases not matched to a gene; V was cut back by 0 bases and J by 4 bases. Here the CDR3 reads CASSVEGLARYNEQFF. CDR3 nucleotide sequence: TGTGCCAGCAGCGTAGAGGGACTAGCGCGGTACAATGAGCAGTTCTTC.

V gene TRBV20-1 combines with J gene TRBJ2-1, with D possibly matching TRBD2 (6 bases). Trimming removed 3 bases from V and 8 bases from J, with 11 bases in between. CDR1 is DFQATT, CDR2 SNEGSKA, per germline (reference sequence). There are 12 residues in the CDR3. CDR3 amino acids: CSASRRGDEQFF. CDR3 nucleotide sequence: TGCAGTGCTAGTCGGAGGGGCGATGAGCAGTTCTTC.

The chain is built from TRBV6-6 and TRBJ2-2; possibly TRBD1 for D (5 bases). The V end lost 5 bases, the J end lost 2 bases, and 15 bases lay between the germline ends. The germline V gene encodes CDR1 MNHNY and CDR2 SVGAGI (reference sequence). The CDR3 runs to 16 residues. In DNA form, the CDR3 reads TGTGCCAGCAGTCCCCGACAGATTTTTAACACCGGGGAGCTGTTTTTT. Protein: CASSPRQIFNTGELFF.

CDR3 nucleotides: TGCGCCAGCAGCTTGGGGACTAGACCGAGTCAAGAGACCCAGTACTTC. It codes for CASSLGTRPSQETQYF. The chain recombines TRBV5-1 with TRBJ2-5; 7 bases fit TRBD2. The trim removed 0 bases at V and 2 bases at J, leaving 7 bases unmatched. The CDR3 has 16 residues. Germline CDR1 SGHRS, CDR2 YFSETQ.

The V gene is TRBV7-9, the J gene TRBJ1-4; D may be TRBD1 (5 bases). This CDR3 contains 15 residues. CDR1 is SEHNR, CDR2 FQNEAQ, per germline (reference sequence). V gave up 2 bases and J gave up 0 bases, with 7 bases separating them. The DNA of the CDR3 is TGTGCCAGCAGCTTACGGGGGACAACTAATGAAAAACTGTTTTTT. It encodes CASSLRGTTNEKLFF.

The chain carries TRBV20-1 and TRBJ2-1; D possibly uses TRBD1 or TRBD2 (5 bases each). Trimming removed 5 bases at V and 0 bases at J, with 17 bases between. The CDR3 is made up of 16 amino acids. Germline assignment: CDR1 DFQATT and CDR2 SNEGSKA (reference sequence). In DNA, the CDR3 is TGCAGTGCTGAGGGGATTGGGACGGACTCCTACAATGAGCAGTTCTTC. Encoded protein: CSAEGIGTDSYNEQFF.

This chain uses TRBV7-2 with TRBJ1-2, with 9 bases matching TRBD1. The length of the CDR3 is 13 residues. CDR1 and CDR2 from the germline V gene are SGHTA and FQGNSA. The V gene end was trimmed by 3 bases and the J gene end by 6 bases; junction bases not matched to a gene: 2. The CDR3 reads CASSFRQGDGYTF. CDR3 bases: TGTGCCAGCAGCTTCCGACAGGGGGATGGCTACACCTTC. Full variable domain (missing parts from reference TRBV7-2 and TRBJ1-2): GAGVSQSPSNKVTEKGKDVELRCDPISGHTALYWYRQSLGQGLEFLIYFQGNSAPDKSGLPSDRFSAERTGGSVSTLTIQRTQQEDSAVYLCASSFRQGDGYTFGSGTRLTVV.

This sequence joins TRBV7-9 and TRBJ2-7; 10 bases fit TRBD1. Germline CDR1 reads SEHNR; CDR2 reads FQNEAQ (reference sequence). The CDR3 length is 15 residues. With 5 bases clipped from V and 2 bases from J, the junction kept 6 bases outside the gene matches. The CDR3 here is CASSRSGTGAYEQYF. The CDR3 nucleotides are TGTGCCAGCAGCCGATCCGGGACAGGGGCCTACGAGCAGTACTTC.

The chain couples TRBV6-4 to TRBJ2-3; D is undetermined. V was pared by 8 bases and J by 4 bases, with 16 bases between. The CDR3 is 14 amino acids. Germline lookup yields CDR1 MRHNA and CDR2 SNTAGT. This CDR3 reads CASSVSHRADTQYF. The DNA for the CDR3 is TGTGCCAGCTCCGTAAGTCATAGGGCAGATACGCAGTATTTT.

The gene calls are TRBV20-1 and TRBJ2-7; 8 nucleotides agree with TRBD2. From germline, CDR1 is DFQATT and CDR2 SNEGSKA (reference sequence). The CDR3 has 13 residues. V shed 6 bases and J 6 bases; nucleotides not matched to a gene: 10. The CDR3, as DNA: TGCAGTGCCACCCCCGGGGGGGGCGGCGAGCAGTACTTC. Protein sequence: CSATPGGGGEQYF.

The rearrangement links TRBV5-1 to TRBJ2-2; 10 bases match TRBD1. After removal of 3 bases from V and 4 bases from J, the junction contained 6 bases not matched to a gene. Germline-derived CDR1 and CDR2 are SGHRS and YFSETQ. The CDR3 sequence is 16 residues long. CDR3 loop: CASSWGQGPATGELFF. DNA of the CDR3: TGCGCCAGCAGCTGGGGACAGGGGCCAGCCACCGGGGAGCTGTTTTTT.

The rearrangement uses TRBV5-1 and TRBJ2-6; tentatively, D is TRBD1 or TRBD2 (6 bases each). The CDR3 loop spans 17 amino acids. V lost 5 bases and J 0 bases, leaving 15 bases between the germline ends. Germline CDR1 and CDR2: SGHRS and YFSETQ. The CDR3 loop is CASSRTGRNSGANVLTF. The CDR3 coding sequence is TGCGCCAGCAGTAGAACAGGGAGGAACTCTGGGGCCAACGTCCTGACTTTC.

Here the CDR3 reads CASSRLPGGLDYEQYF. The CDR3 region has the DNA TGCGCCAGCAGCCGGCTCCCCGGCGGGTTGGACTACGAGCAGTACTTC. The chain links TRBV4-1 to TRBJ2-7; maybe TRBD2 (5 bases). V lost 4 bases to trimming and J lost 3 bases, with 19 bases between them. Germline lookup yields CDR1 MGHRA and CDR2 YSYEKL. The CDR3 loop spans 16 amino acids.

This clonotype has only one observation. The CDR3 here is CASSMARLSRNQPQHF. In DNA form, the CDR3 reads TGTGCCAGTAGTATGGCGCGGCTTTCTAGGAATCAGCCCCAGCATTTT. This sequence joins TRBV19 and TRBJ1-5; no clear D. The ends were cut back, 3 bases at V and 4 bases at J, with 16 bases in the middle. Germline loops: CDR1 LNHDA, CDR2 SQIVND (reference sequence). The CDR3 spans 16 residues.

The chain combines TRBV20-1 with TRBJ1-2; the D is unclear. CDR3 size: 11 residues. Germline V gene lookup returns CDR1 DFQATT and CDR2 SNEGSKA (reference sequence). Trimming removed 6 bases from V and 5 bases from J, with 10 bases in between. Here the CDR3 reads CSALDLYGYTF. The CDR3 region has the DNA TGCAGTGCCCTGGATTTATATGGCTACACCTTC.

This rearrangement joins TRBV7-2 to TRBJ2-2; D may be TRBD2 (6 bases). In germline, CDR1 is SGHTA, CDR2 FQGNSA. Trimming took 5 bases from V and 7 from J, leaving 14 bases between them. This CDR3 is built from 14 residues. The CDR3 bases are TGTGCCAGCAGCCCGGGACTCCCTGGCGGGGAGCTGTTTTTT. Its translation is CASSPGLPGGELFF.

The chain has TRBV4-3 and TRBJ2-5; 9 bases map to TRBD1. The CDR3 spans 15 residues. The germline gives CDR1 LGHNA, CDR2 YSLEER. V gave up 1 base and J gave up 6 bases; unmatched junction bases: 6. CDR3 DNA: TGCGCCAGCAGCCAAGGGGCGGACAGGGGAAAGACCCAGTACTTC. Its protein product is CASSQGADRGKTQYF.

The chain couples TRBV9 to TRBJ1-5; a possible D gene is TRBD1 (6 bases). Trimming removed 0 bases at V and 7 bases at J, with 11 bases between. The CDR3 length is 14 residues. Germline V gene lookup returns CDR1 SGDLS and CDR2 YYNGEE. The CDR3 spells CASSVGTVTQPQHF. CDR3 in DNA: TGTGCCAGCAGCGTAGGGACAGTGACCCAGCCCCAGCATTTT.

This rearrangement joins TRBV24-1 to TRBJ1-5, with D unclear. Germline V gene data show CDR1 as KGHDR and CDR2 as SFDVKD. The V end was cut by 6 bases, the J end by 2 bases, with 4 bases between. The CDR3 runs 12 residues. CDR3 region: CATSRGNQPQHF. In nucleotides, the CDR3 is TGTGCCACCAGTAGGGGCAATCAGCCCCAGCATTTT.

This clonotype has only one observation. This chain joins TRBV29-1 and TRBJ2-1; 14 bases are shared with TRBD2. This CDR3 is 13 amino acids long. J was trimmed by 12 bases and V by 7 bases; bases with no gene match: 8. From germline, CDR1 is SQVTM and CDR2 ANQGSEA. This CDR3 is CSGAGLAGVWQFF. For the CDR3, the DNA is TGCAGCGGGGCGGGACTAGCGGGAGTTTGGCAGTTCTTC.

V and J are TRBV7-8 and TRBJ2-7; D is ambiguous. The germline CDR1 and CDR2 sequences are SGHVS and FQNEAQ. The V and J ends lost 0 bases and 2 bases respectively, with 11 bases between them. The CDR3 extends over 15 amino acids. The DNA of the CDR3 is TGTGCCAGCAGCTTAGCGACCGGGCTAGCCTACGAGCAGTACTTC. Amino acids: CASSLATGLAYEQYF.

In its sample, this clonotype was seen a few times. The CDR3 coding sequence is TGTGCCAGCAGCTGGGGGGCAGATACGCAGTATTTT. Its protein is CASSWGADTQYF. This rearrangement joins TRBV11-2 to TRBJ2-3, with D possibly matching TRBD2 (6 bases). The germline V and J ends were trimmed by 4 bases and 4 bases, with 6 bases remaining between them. The CDR3 consists of 12 residues. Germline CDR1 is SGHAT and CDR2 is FQNNGV.

This chain uses TRBV10-3 with TRBJ1-2, with a possible D match to TRBD1 (6 bases). Germline V gene lookup returns CDR1 ENHRY and CDR2 SYGVKD. This CDR3 has 18 residues. V shed 0 bases and J shed 2 bases, with 19 bases lying between them. The DNA of the CDR3 is TGTGCCATCAGTGAGTCTGTTTTCCTAGGGGGACACAACTATGGCTACACCTTC. Amino acids: CAISESVFLGGHNYGYTF.

The rearrangement joins TRBV2 to TRBJ2-3; D possibly corresponds to TRBD1 (5 bases). The CDR3 contains 16 residues. Per the germline V gene, CDR1 is SNHLY and CDR2 is FYNNEI. V gave up 3 bases and J gave up 0 bases, with 13 bases separating them. CDR3 bases: TGTGCCAGCAGTGAGTGGTTAAGACAGAGCACAGATACGCAGTATTTT. Translation: CASSEWLRQSTDTQYF.